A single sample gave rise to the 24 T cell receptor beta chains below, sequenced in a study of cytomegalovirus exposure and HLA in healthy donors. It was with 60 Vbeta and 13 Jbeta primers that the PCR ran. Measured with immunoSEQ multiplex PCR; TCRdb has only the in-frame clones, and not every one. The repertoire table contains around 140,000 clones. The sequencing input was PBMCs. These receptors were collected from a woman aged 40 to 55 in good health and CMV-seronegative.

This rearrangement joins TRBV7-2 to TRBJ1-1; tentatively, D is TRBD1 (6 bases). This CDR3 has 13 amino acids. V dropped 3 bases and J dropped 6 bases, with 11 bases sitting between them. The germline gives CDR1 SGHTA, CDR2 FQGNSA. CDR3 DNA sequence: TGTGCCAGCAGCTTCTTCAGGGGCCCTGAAGCTTTCTTT. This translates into CASSFFRGPEAFF. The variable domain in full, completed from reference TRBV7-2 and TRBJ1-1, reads GAGVSQSPSNKVTEKGKDVELRCDPISGHTALYWYRQSLGQGLEFLIYFQGNSAPDKSGLPSDRFSAERTGGSVSTLTIQRTQQEDSAVYLCASSFFRGPEAFFGQGTRLTVV.

CDR3 bases: TGTGCCAGTAGGCCACCGGGACTAGCGGGATCTGGGGAGCTGTTTTTT. This translates into CASRPPGLAGSGELFF. The genes are TRBV19 and TRBJ2-2, with 13 bases aligning to TRBD2. Germline CDR1 LNHDA, CDR2 SQIVND (reference sequence). Germline trimming cut 6 bases from V and 8 bases from J; bases unmatched to any gene: 9. CDR3 length: 16 amino acids.

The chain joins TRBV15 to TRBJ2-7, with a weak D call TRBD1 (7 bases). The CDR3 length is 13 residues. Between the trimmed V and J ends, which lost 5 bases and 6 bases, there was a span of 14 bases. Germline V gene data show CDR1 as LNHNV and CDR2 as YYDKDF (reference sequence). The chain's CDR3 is CATSGRQGGEQYF. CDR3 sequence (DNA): TGTGCCACCAGCGGGAGACAGGGAGGCGAGCAGTACTTC.

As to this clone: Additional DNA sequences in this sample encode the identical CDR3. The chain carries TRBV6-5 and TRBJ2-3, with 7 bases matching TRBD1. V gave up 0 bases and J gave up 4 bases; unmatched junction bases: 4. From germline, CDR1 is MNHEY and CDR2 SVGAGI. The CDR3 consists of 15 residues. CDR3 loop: CASSYSNQGADTQYF. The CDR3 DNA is TGTGCCAGCAGTTACTCGAATCAGGGGGCAGATACGCAGTATTTT.

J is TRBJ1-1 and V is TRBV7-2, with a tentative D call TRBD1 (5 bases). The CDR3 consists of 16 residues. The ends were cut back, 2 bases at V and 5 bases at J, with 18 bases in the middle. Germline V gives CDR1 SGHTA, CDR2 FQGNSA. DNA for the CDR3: TGTGCCAGCAGCTTAAGCTCGATGGGGGGGGAAACTGAAGCTTTCTTT. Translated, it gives CASSLSSMGGETEAFF.

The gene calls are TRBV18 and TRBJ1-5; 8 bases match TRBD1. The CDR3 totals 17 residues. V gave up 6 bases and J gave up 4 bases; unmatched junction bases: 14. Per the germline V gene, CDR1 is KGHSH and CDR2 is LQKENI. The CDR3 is CASSSYGPGQGNQPQHF. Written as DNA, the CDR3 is TGTGCCAGCTCTTCATACGGCCCCGGACAGGGAAATCAGCCCCAGCATTTT.

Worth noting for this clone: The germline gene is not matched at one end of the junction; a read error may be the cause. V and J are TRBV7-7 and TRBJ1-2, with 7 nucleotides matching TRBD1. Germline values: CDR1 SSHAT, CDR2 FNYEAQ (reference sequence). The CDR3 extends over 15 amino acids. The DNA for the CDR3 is TGTGCTAGCAGCTCCCGGGGACAGCTTGTCGATGGCTACACCTTC. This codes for CASSSRGQLVDGYTF.

This CDR3 is CASSLGGRSNQPQHF. CDR3 coding DNA: TGTGCCAGCAGCTTGGGGGGGCGGAGCAATCAGCCCCAGCATTTT. J is TRBJ1-5 and V is TRBV7-2; a weak D match, TRBD1 (6 bases). The CDR3 has 15 amino acids. In germline, CDR1 is SGHTA, CDR2 FQGNSA. Deletions cut 3 bases from V and 1 base from J, with 10 bases between. Looking up the rest from reference TRBV7-2 and TRBJ1-5 gives the full variable domain: GAGVSQSPSNKVTEKGKDVELRCDPISGHTALYWYRQSLGQGLEFLIYFQGNSAPDKSGLPSDRFSAERTGGSVSTLTIQRTQQEDSAVYLCASSLGGRSNQPQHFGDGTRLSIL.

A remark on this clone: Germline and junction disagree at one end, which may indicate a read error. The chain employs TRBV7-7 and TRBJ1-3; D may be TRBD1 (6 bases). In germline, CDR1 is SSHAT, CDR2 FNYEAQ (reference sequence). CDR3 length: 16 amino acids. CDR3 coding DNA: TGTGCTAGCAGCTCCGGGGACATTAACTCTGGAAACACCATATATTTT. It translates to CASSSGDINSGNTIYF.

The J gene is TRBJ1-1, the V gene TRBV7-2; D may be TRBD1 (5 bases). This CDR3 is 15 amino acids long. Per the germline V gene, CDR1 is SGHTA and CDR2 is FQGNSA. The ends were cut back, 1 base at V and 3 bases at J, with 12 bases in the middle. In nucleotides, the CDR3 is TGTGCCAGCAGCTTAGAAGAGGGGAGGGACACTGAAGCTTTCTTT. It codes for CASSLEEGRDTEAFF. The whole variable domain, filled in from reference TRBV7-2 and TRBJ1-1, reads GAGVSQSPSNKVTEKGKDVELRCDPISGHTALYWYRQSLGQGLEFLIYFQGNSAPDKSGLPSDRFSAERTGGSVSTLTIQRTQQEDSAVYLCASSLEEGRDTEAFFGQGTRLTVV.

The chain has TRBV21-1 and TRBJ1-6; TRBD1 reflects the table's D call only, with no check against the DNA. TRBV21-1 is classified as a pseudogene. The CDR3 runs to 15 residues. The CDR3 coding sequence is TGTGCCAGCAGCTCCCGGACAGGGAACGGTTCACCCCTCCACTTT. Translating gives CASSSRTGNGSPLHF.

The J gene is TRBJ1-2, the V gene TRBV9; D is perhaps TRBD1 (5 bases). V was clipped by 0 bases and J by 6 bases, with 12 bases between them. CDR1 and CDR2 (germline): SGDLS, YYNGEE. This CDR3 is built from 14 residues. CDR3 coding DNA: TGTGCCAGCAGCGTAGGGCAGGGAACTGATGGCTACACCTTC. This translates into CASSVGQGTDGYTF. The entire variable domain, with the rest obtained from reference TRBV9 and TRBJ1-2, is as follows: DSGVTQTPKHLITATGQRVTLRCSPRSGDLSVYWYQQSLDQGLQFLIQYYNGEERAKGNILERFSAQQFPDLHSELNLSSLELGDSALYFCASSVGQGTDGYTFGSGTRLTVV.

The CDR3 is CASRRAGFSYEQYF. CDR3 DNA: TGTGCCAGCAGAAGGGCAGGGTTCTCCTACGAGCAGTACTTC. The chain links TRBV6-6 to TRBJ2-7; D might be TRBD1 (5 bases). The CDR3 spans 14 residues. The ends were cut back, 6 bases at V and 0 bases at J, with 12 bases in the middle. Germline CDR1 is MNHNY and CDR2 is SVGAGI (reference sequence).

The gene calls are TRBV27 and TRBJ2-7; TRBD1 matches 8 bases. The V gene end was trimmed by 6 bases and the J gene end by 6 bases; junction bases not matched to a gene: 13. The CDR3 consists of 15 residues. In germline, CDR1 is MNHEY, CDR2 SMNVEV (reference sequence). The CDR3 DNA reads TGTGCCAGCAGCACTTCCGGGACAGGTTTACGCGAGCAGTACTTC. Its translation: CASSTSGTGLREQYF.

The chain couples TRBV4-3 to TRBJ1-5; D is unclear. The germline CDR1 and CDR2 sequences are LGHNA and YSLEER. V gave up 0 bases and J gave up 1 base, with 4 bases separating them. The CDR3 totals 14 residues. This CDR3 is CASSQDISNQPQHF. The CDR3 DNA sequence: TGCGCCAGCAGCCAAGATATAAGCAATCAGCCCCAGCATTTT.

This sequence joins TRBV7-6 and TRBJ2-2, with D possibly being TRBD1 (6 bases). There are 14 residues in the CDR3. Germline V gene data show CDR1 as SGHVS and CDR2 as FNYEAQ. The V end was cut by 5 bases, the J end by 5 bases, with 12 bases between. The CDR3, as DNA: TGTGCCAGCAGCCGACAGGAACTTACCGGGGAGCTGTTTTTT. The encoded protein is CASSRQELTGELFF. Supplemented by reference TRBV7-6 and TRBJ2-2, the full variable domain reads GAGVSQSPRYKVTKRGQDVALRCDPISGHVSLYWYRQALGQGPEFLTYFNYEAQQDKSGLPNDRFSAERPEGSISTLTIQRTEQRDSAMYRCASSRQELTGELFFGEGSRLTVL.

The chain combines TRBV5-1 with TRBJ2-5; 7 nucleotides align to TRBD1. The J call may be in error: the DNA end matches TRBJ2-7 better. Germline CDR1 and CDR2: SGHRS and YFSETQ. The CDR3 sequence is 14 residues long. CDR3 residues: CASSFRQGAYEQYF. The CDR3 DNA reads TGCGCCAGCAGCTTCAGGCAGGGGGCCTACGAGCAGTACTTC.

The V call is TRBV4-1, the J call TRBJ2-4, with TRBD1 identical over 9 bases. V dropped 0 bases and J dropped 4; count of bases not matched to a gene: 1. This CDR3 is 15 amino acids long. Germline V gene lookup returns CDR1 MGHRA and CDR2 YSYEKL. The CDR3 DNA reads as TGCGCCAGCAGCCAAGAGGGGACAGGGAAAAACATTCAGTACTTC. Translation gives CASSQEGTGKNIQYF.

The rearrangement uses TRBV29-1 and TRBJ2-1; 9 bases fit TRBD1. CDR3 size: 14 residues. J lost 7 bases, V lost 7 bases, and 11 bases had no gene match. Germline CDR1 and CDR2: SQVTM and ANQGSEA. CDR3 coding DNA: TGCAGCGGATCTAACAGGGGGCTTTGGAATGAGCAGTTCTTC. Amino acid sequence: CSGSNRGLWNEQFF.

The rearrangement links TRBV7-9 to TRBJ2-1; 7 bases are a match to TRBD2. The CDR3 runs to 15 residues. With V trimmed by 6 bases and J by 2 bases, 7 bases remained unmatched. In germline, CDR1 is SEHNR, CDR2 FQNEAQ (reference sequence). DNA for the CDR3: TGTGCCAGCAGTAATCGCGGGGGAACCTACAATGAGCAGTTCTTC. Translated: CASSNRGGTYNEQFF.

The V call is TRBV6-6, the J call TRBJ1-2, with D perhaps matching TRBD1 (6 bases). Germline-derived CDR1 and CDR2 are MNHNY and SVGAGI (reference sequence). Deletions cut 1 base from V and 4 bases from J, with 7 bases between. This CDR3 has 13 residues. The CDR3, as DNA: TGTGCCAGCAGTTACTGGACAGTCTATGGCTACACCTTC. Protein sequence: CASSYWTVYGYTF.

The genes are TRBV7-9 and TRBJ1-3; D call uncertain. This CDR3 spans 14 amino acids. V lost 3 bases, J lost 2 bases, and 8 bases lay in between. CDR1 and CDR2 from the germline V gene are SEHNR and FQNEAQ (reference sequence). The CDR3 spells CASSFPATGNTIYF. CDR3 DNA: TGTGCCAGCAGCTTTCCCGCTACTGGAAACACCATATATTTT.

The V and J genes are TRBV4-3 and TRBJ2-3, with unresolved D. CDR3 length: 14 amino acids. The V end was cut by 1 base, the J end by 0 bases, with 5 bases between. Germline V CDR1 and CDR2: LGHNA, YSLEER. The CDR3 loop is CASSQGLSTDTQYF. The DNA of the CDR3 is TGCGCCAGCAGCCAAGGACTTAGCACAGATACGCAGTATTTT.

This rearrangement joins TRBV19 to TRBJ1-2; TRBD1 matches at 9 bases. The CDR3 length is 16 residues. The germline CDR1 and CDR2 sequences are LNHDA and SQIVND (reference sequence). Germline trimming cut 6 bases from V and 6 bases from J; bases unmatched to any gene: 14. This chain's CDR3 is CASSSISYRGPHGYTF. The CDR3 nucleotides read TGTGCCAGTAGCTCAATATCCTACAGGGGGCCCCATGGCTACACCTTC. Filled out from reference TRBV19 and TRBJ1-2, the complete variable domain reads DGGITQSPKYLFRKEGQNVTLSCEQNLNHDAMYWYRQDPGQGLRLIYYSQIVNDFQKGDIAEGYSVSREKKESFPLTVTSAQKNPTAFYLCASSSISYRGPHGYTFGSGTRLTVV.